This TCR beta chain was sequenced in a study of identical twins. CDR1 and CDR2 from the germline V gene are DFQATT and SNEGSKA (reference sequence). CDR3 length equals 17 residues. Trimming at V came to 4 bases and at J to 3 bases, leaving 13 bases not matched to a gene. MiXCR, run by TCRdb on the 5' RACE reads, gives a single entry per CDR3 protein. The sample records hundreds of thousands of distinct CDR3 sequences, around a sixth being singletons. The data were also submitted as part of a second study, on T cells expressing NK-cell markers.

The sample was PBMCs. The TCR sequence derives from a young woman in good health. The chain joins TRBV20-1 to TRBJ2-2, with 8 bases identical to TRBD1. The CDR3 DNA sequence: TGCAGTGCTATTTCAGCCCAGGGGGCGAGGGACACCGGGGAGCTGTTTTTT. Translating it yields CSAISAQGARDTGELFF.